The present entry profiles one TCR beta chain with its context. The CDR3 is 15 amino acids. Germline V CDR1 and CDR2: MDHEN, SYDVKM. V dropped 5 bases and J dropped 9 bases, with 20 bases sitting between them. This sample is drawn from a study of cytomegalovirus exposure and HLA in healthy donors. Researchers ran the PCR with 60 Vbeta and 13 Jbeta primers. The method was immunoSEQ multiplex PCR; TCRdb's version includes in-frame clones alone and lacks a portion of them. This table has under 200,000 clones, about 80% appearing once. Sequenced sample: PBMCs. The chain combines TRBV28 with TRBJ2-1; TRBD1 might be the D (5 bases). The receptor comes from a young man in good health and CMV-seropositive. Here the CDR3 reads CASSPHMGRSVEQFF. CDR3 bases: TGTGCCAGCAGTCCCCATATGGGGCGCAGTGTTGAGCAGTTCTTC.